The T cell receptor (beta chain) under discussion was sequenced for a study of CD8 T cells in Susac syndrome (dated by TCRdb to about 2019). The study in broad terms: Of the Susac syndrome patients who were sequenced, over five had clinically active disease and eight were in clinical remission. The study used repertoire sequencing to test whether antigen drove CD8+ T cell activation and differentiation in Susac syndrome. At blood withdrawal, Susac syndrome patients were therapy-naive, treated with corticosteroids (with IVIg additionally given to some), or treated with IVIg alone.

Study-wide findings and limitations: The study acknowledged that relatively few individuals were included in the TCR sequencing and HLA analysis. In patients with Susac syndrome, the CD4+ T cell repertoire showed no detectable clonal expansion.

High-throughput TCR beta sequencing profiled peripheral blood CD8+ and CD4+ T cells from healthy donors, Susac syndrome patients and multiple sclerosis patients. The Susac syndrome patients fulfilled recently defined diagnostic criteria for either definite or probable disease. Bulk CD8+ and CD4+ T cells were purified by magnetic negative isolation, while CD8+ TEMRA cells were enriched using FACS. Blood was drawn into EDTA tubes, processed within 24 hours, and PBMCs were isolated by density gradient centrifugation. PBMCs intended for TCR sequencing were cryopreserved in liquid nitrogen and were subsequently thawed in a 37 degrees C water bath. The sorted or isolated CD4+, CD8+ and CD8+ TEMRA cells reached a purity of at least 90%. RNA was extracted with the RNeasy kit and about 0.5 to 1 ug was reverse transcribed using random hexamers. The immunoSEQ multiplex PCR assay, covering 54 Vbeta and 13 Jbeta segments, was used to amplify TCR beta CDR3 regions. To correct PCR amplification bias, a synthetic template baseline was used for both primer optimization and computational correction. The original pipeline was this. Only productive sequences were kept, with reads annotated to V, D and J genes according to IMGT and analyzed in immunoSEQ Analyzer. To calculate clonality, Shannon entropy was normalized by log2 of the number of productive unique sequences and then subtracted from one. Public and private clones were assessed among the 100 most prevalent clones of each patient and control. Susac-specific clones were defined as absent from healthy and MS cohorts, 1052 published viral clones and other ImmuneACCESS disease sequences. The raw public reads went through TCRdb reprocessing: fastp at Q25, MiXCR clone calling, in-frame beta chains kept. Rows with a matching CDR3 protein are joined into one entry that keeps the most common DNA and genes. Clone size and V and J calls follow TCRdb, not the original study. The sample table records fewer than 200,000 distinct CDR3 sequences; 91% of these occur just once. Roughly 0.087% of the sample belongs to the ten largest clones.

For CDR1 and CDR2, the germline V gene lists SGHRS and YFSETQ. Trimming removed 4 bases from V and 0 bases from J, leaving 17 bases between the germline ends. The CDR3 contains 17 residues, cysteine and phenylalanine counted. Of all the DNA, just the CDR3 is kept, 51 bases in frame from base 1. As to this clonotype: This clone's antigen is unknown. No much larger clone is present one base from it, and per-base qualities are unavailable.

The receptor chain draws on TRBV5-1 and TRBJ2-1; 6 matching bases give a weak D call of TRBD2. The clonotype originates from a human donor with Susac syndrome. The source material was CD4+ T cells from PBMCs. The DNA reads TGCGCCAGCAGCACCATGCTAGCGTCGATCTCCTACAATGAGCAGTTCTTC. This gives the protein CASSTMLASISYNEQFF.